This T cell receptor beta chain was found in a study of vaccination and CD4 T cells after COVID-19. CD4+ T cells that had been cultured provided DNA sequenced with the Oncomine TCR Beta short-read assay. TCRdb independently ran MiXCR on the PCR reads; one entry per CDR3 protein. The sample includes about 16,000 distinct CDR3 sequences, 45% to 65% seen only once; the top ten take roughly 30%. A note on this clonotype: No antigen is known for it.

The sample's treatment: approximately 9-day PBMC culture with coronavirus spike peptide pools or control peptides (ViraFEST assay). This specimen consisted of cultured CD4+ T cells from blood, obtained after SARS-CoV-2 vaccination. This receptor was identified in a human donor with COVID-19.

CDR3 loop: CASSETGRRIETQYF. The DNA of the CDR3 is TGTGCCAGTAGTGAGACAGGGAGGAGAATAGAGACCCAGTACTTC. V usage is TRBV19 and J usage is TRBJ2-5, with D maybe TRBD1 (7 bases). The CDR3 runs to 15 residues. The V and J ends lost 5 bases and 4 bases respectively, with 17 bases between them. CDR1 LNHDA and CDR2 SQIVND come from the germline V gene (reference sequence).